This TCR beta chain was documented in a study of cytomegalovirus exposure and HLA in healthy donors. The CDR3 runs 16 residues. Germline CDR1 and CDR2: SEHNR and FQNEAQ (reference sequence). V lost 1 base and J lost 9; bases outside the gene matches: 11. The primer mix had 60 Vbeta and 13 Jbeta primers. The table came from immunoSEQ multiplex PCR; TCRdb's copy has only in-frame clones and leaves some out. This sample has about 120,000 clones, with 81% found just once. The genes are TRBV7-9 and TRBJ2-1; TRBD2 matches 8 bases. The clonotype comes from a woman between 40 and 50 years old in good health and CMV-seronegative. Sequenced: PBMCs. CDR3 nucleotides: TGTGCCAGCAGCTTAGTTGGACCCAGCGGGGGTGGTGAGCAGTTCTTC. Amino acids: CASSLVGPSGGGEQFF.